This paragraph covers one TCR beta chain sequence. The sample originates from a study of blood T cell repertoires in COVID-19. The Seattle patients joined while their infection was active and were tracked longitudinally afterward. How the authors handled the data: Reference gene primer amplification gave nucleated cell count estimates. This table comes from immunoSEQ multiplex PCR, and its TCRdb copy is limited to in-frame clones, with some not included. V, J and clone size are those of that table, while D and trimming were read from the DNA. The sample includes some 180,000 clones, 80% to 90% of them seen just once. CDR1 is MGHRA and CDR2 is YSYEKL in the germline V gene. The CDR3 spans 14 residues. V lost 6 bases and J 0 bases, leaving 8 bases between the germline ends.

This receptor was identified in a woman aged 40-49 years with COVID-19, enrolled during active disease. The sequenced material came from peripheral blood. The chain carries TRBV4-1 and TRBJ1-4; unclear D gene. This CDR3 is CASSNSATNEKLFF. In DNA form, the CDR3 reads TGCGCCAGCAGTAACAGTGCAACTAATGAAAAACTGTTTTTT.